The clone carrying this TCR beta chain occurred a few times. What it binds is unknown. This entry is derived from a study of Graves' ophthalmopathy and Graves' hyperthyroidism. TCR beta CDR3 regions were amplified from RNA transcripts. Scientists carried out first-round RT-PCR using HTBI primers and then a second-round multiplex PCR. TCRdb recomputed calls from the multiplex PCR reads with MiXCR, one row per CDR3 protein. The table records hundreds of thousands of distinct CDR3 sequences, 45% of them present only once. The study, taken as a whole, reports: Most expanded clonotypes from thyroid (those above 0.001 frequency) were also found in blood.

Each donor who had ophthalmopathy showed moderate-to-severe activity, a CAS of ≥3, a NOSPECS of ≥4, and a duration under 3 months. Diagnosis was based on clinical symptoms, serum thyroxine, TRAb, thyroid ultrasound and orbital computed tomography. The origin of this receptor is an adult man with Graves' ophthalmopathy. The sample consisted of peripheral blood.

The CDR3 nucleotides read TGTGCCAGCAGTTTAGTGGGATCTAATGAAAAACTGTTTTTT. The encoded protein is CASSLVGSNEKLFF. The chain has TRBV12-3 or TRBV12-4 and TRBJ1-4; no reliable D call. Trimming took off 1 base at V and 3 bases at J, with 6 bases between the two ends. This CDR3 has 14 amino acids.